These 26 T cell receptor beta chains originate from one sample sequenced in a study of beta chain features in type 1 diabetes. Their specific antigens are unknown. Study-wide points: Shorter TCRB CDR3s, moderately but significantly so, were found in Type 1 diabetes patients in all four CD4+ subsets.

The study reverse transcribed the entire isolated RNA, so it sequenced expressed TCRB transcripts. TCRdb keeps only in-frame clones here, not all; method: immunoSEQ multiplex PCR. Among over 150,000 clones listed, 7.8% were seen once. Sequenced: central memory CD4+ T cells from blood. These receptors came from a woman in her thirties or forties with type 1 diabetes.

This clone was detected a few times. This chain uses TRBV19 with TRBJ1-2; TRBD1 is a possible D gene (6 bases). The germline V gene has CDR1 LNHDA and CDR2 SQIVND (reference sequence). CDR3 length: 14 residues. Trimming removed 5 bases from V and 4 bases from J, with 14 bases in between. The CDR3 DNA reads TGTGCCAGTAGTGAGGGGACAACCCCCTATGGCTACACCTTC. Its translation: CASSEGTTPYGYTF.

In its sample, this clone was seen a few times. The V gene is TRBV7-2, the J gene TRBJ2-7; 7 nucleotides line up with TRBD2. V lost 6 bases and J lost 5; bases outside the gene matches: 10. Per the germline V gene, CDR1 is SGHTA and CDR2 is FQGNSA. CDR3 length: 14 amino acids. CDR3 coding DNA: TGTGCCAGCAGGCAGATGGGAGGGAGCGACGAGCAGTACTTC. The encoded protein is CASRQMGGSDEQYF.

The chain uses TRBV27 and TRBJ2-3; D may be TRBD1 (7 bases). Trimming stripped 4 bases from V and 2 bases from J, with 19 bases between. Per the germline V gene, CDR1 is MNHEY and CDR2 is SMNVEV (reference sequence). This CDR3 is 17 amino acids long. CDR3 sequence: CASSSGQSRGITDTQYF. For the CDR3, the DNA is TGTGCCAGCAGTTCGGGACAGTCGCGCGGGATCACAGATACGCAGTATTTT.

The sample holds a few counts of this clone. The chain joins TRBV5-1 to TRBJ1-6; possibly TRBD1 for D (5 bases). The CDR3 loop spans 14 amino acids. The germline V and J ends were trimmed by 4 bases and 5 bases, with 10 bases remaining between them. CDR1 and CDR2 from the germline V gene are SGHRS and YFSETQ. The CDR3 DNA reads TGCGCCAGCAGCCCGGGACTGGATAATTCACCCCTCCACTTT. Protein: CASSPGLDNSPLHF.

The chain links TRBV9 to TRBJ1-4; possibly TRBD1 for D (5 bases). In germline, CDR1 is SGDLS, CDR2 YYNGEE. V was shortened by 2 bases and J by 7 bases, with 15 bases between the two germline ends. This CDR3 contains 15 residues. The CDR3, as DNA: TGTGCCAGCAGCGTCGGGACTTCTGGGAGTGAAAAACTGTTTTTT. It translates to CASSVGTSGSEKLFF.

The chain employs TRBV5-4 and TRBJ2-1; D is perhaps TRBD2 (6 bases). The V gene's germline CDR1 is SGHNT and CDR2 YYREEE (reference sequence). CDR3 length equals 16 residues. V lost 6 bases, J lost 0 bases, and 16 bases lay in between. The CDR3 nucleotides are TGTGCCAGCACCCGGGACTCCCAAAGCTCCTACAATGAGCAGTTCTTC. Amino acids: CASTRDSQSSYNEQFF.

This clone showed up just a few times. This chain joins TRBV7-9 and TRBJ1-5, with a weak D call TRBD1 (5 bases). V shed 0 bases and J shed 11 bases, with 14 bases lying between them. CDR3 length: 14 amino acids. CDR1 SEHNR and CDR2 FQNEAQ come from the germline V gene (reference sequence). CDR3 DNA sequence: TGTGCCAGCAGCTTAGCTGGCGGTGGGGGGGCCCAGCATTTT. Its translation is CASSLAGGGGAQHF.

This clone was detected ten times or more. The rearrangement links TRBV6-5 to TRBJ2-2; 9 nucleotides match TRBD2. This CDR3 is 15 amino acids long. The ends lost 6 bases at V and 2 bases at J; junction bases unmatched: 4. Germline CDR1 reads MNHEY; CDR2 reads SVGAGI. In DNA, the CDR3 is TGTGCCAGCAGGGATAGCGGGGGAAACACCGGGGAGCTGTTTTTT. Amino acids: CASRDSGGNTGELFF.

This clone was found a few times. The V call is TRBV27, the J call TRBJ2-7; 7 positions match TRBD1. Germline trimming cut 6 bases from V and 0 bases from J; bases unmatched to any gene: 8. CDR3 length equals 15 residues. Per germline, CDR1 MNHEY and CDR2 SMNVEV (reference sequence). Here the CDR3 reads CASRPRDRNSYEQYF. The CDR3 nucleotides read TGTGCCAGCAGGCCCCGGGACAGAAACTCCTACGAGCAGTACTTC.

The table lists this clone with a few counts. V usage is TRBV15 and J usage is TRBJ2-2, with 10 bases fitting TRBD2. There are 15 residues in the CDR3. The J segment lost 3 bases and the V segment lost 9 bases, leaving 7 bases of the junction unmatched. The germline CDR1 and CDR2 sequences are LNHNV and YYDKDF (reference sequence). The CDR3 DNA reads as TGTGCCACAGGTAGCGGGGGGCTCGACACCGGGGAGCTGTTTTTT. Translating gives CATGSGGLDTGELFF. Full variable domain (outside the CDR3, taken from reference TRBV15 and TRBJ2-2): DAMVIQNPRYQVTQFGKPVTLSCSQTLNHNVMYWYQQKSSQAPKLLFHYYDKDFNNEADTPDNFQSRRPNTSFCFLDIRSPGLGDTAMYLCATGSGGLDTGELFFGEGSRLTVL.

This clone was found a few times. The chain recombines TRBV6-5 with TRBJ2-7, with 8 bases aligning to TRBD2. The V gene's germline CDR1 is MNHEY and CDR2 SVGAGI. Trimming took 6 bases from V and 11 from J; bases not matched to a gene: 9. CDR3 size: 12 residues. The CDR3 coding sequence is TGTGCCAGCAGCAACCGAGCGGGAGTGGAGTACTTC. The encoded protein is CASSNRAGVEYF.

In its sample, this clone was seen many times. The V gene is TRBV28, the J gene TRBJ2-1; perhaps TRBD1 as D (5 bases). The V end was cut by 1 base, the J end by 5 bases, with 12 bases between. Germline CDR1 is MDHEN and CDR2 is SYDVKM. The CDR3 has 15 amino acids. The CDR3 DNA reads TGTGCCAGCAGTTTATCCTGGGGCAATCACAATGAGCAGTTCTTC. It codes for CASSLSWGNHNEQFF. The full variable domain, with the rest looked up from reference TRBV28 and TRBJ2-1, is DVKVTQSSRYLVKRTGEKVFLECVQDMDHENMFWYRQDPGLGLRLIYFSYDVKMKEKGDIPEGYSVSREKKERFSLILESASTNQTSMYLCASSLSWGNHNEQFFGPGTRLTVL.

This clone showed up just a few times. This chain uses TRBV28 with TRBJ1-1, with 11 nucleotides matching TRBD1. This CDR3 has 17 residues. CDR1 is MDHEN, CDR2 SYDVKM, per germline. V lost 2 bases, J lost 5 bases, and 10 bases stayed unmatched. The CDR3 protein is CASSLTGQGARATEAFF. CDR3 bases: TGTGCCAGCAGTTTAACTGGACAGGGGGCTCGCGCGACTGAAGCTTTCTTT.

This clone was seen only a few times. The chain carries TRBV28 and TRBJ1-2, with D perhaps matching TRBD1 (5 bases). V lost 3 bases to trimming and J lost 4 bases, with 12 bases between them. This CDR3 contains 14 residues. CDR1 is MDHEN and CDR2 is SYDVKM in the germline V gene. CDR3 residues: CASSFQDRRYGYTF. In DNA form, the CDR3 reads TGTGCCAGCAGTTTTCAAGACAGACGCTATGGCTACACCTTC.

This clone has a count of ten or more. Other DNA sequences from this sample encode an identical CDR3 as well. This chain joins TRBV14 and TRBJ2-1, with 7 nucleotides matching TRBD2. The CDR3 has 13 amino acids. V shed 2 bases and J 9 bases; nucleotides not matched to a gene: 4. Germline CDR1 and CDR2: SGHDN and FVKESK. In DNA form, the CDR3 reads TGTGCCAGCAGCCAATGGGAGCGGGGTGAGCAGTTCTTC. Translated: CASSQWERGEQFF.

In its sample, this clone was seen a few times. The rearrangement links TRBV6-1 to TRBJ2-3; 7 bases are a match to TRBD1. V shed 4 bases, J shed 1 base, and the junction held 14 bases outside the gene matches. The CDR3 is 18 residues long. CDR1 is MNHNS and CDR2 is SASEGT in the germline V gene. The chain's CDR3 is CASSVATGRRRRTDTQYF. CDR3 DNA sequence: TGTGCCAGCAGTGTGGCGACAGGGAGAAGGAGGCGCACAGATACGCAGTATTTT.

The chain links TRBV6-6 to TRBJ1-5, with TRBD1 identical over 11 bases. There are 16 residues in the CDR3. Losses at the gene ends were 6 bases for V and 4 bases for J; bases not matched to a gene: 8. Germline V CDR1 and CDR2: MNHNY, SVGAGI (reference sequence). Here the CDR3 reads CASSLERDRGNQPQHF. As DNA, the CDR3 is TGTGCCAGCAGCCTCGAAAGGGACAGGGGGAATCAGCCCCAGCATTTT.

This clone was counted at least ten times. The CDR3 here is CASSPPGHRRDEQYF. CDR3 bases: TGTGCCAGCAGCCCCCCGGGACACCGACGTGACGAGCAGTACTTC. The V gene is TRBV7-9, the J gene TRBJ2-7, with a possible D match to TRBD1 (6 bases). The CDR3 sequence is 15 residues long. Germline CDR1 SEHNR, CDR2 FQNEAQ (reference sequence). V shed 5 bases and J shed 5 bases, with 19 bases lying between them.

This clone was counted between two and nine times. The chain combines TRBV7-2 with TRBJ1-1; possibly TRBD1 for D (6 bases). The CDR3 extends over 14 amino acids. V lost 3 bases, J lost 2 bases, and 10 bases lay in between. CDR1 is SGHTA, CDR2 FQGNSA, per germline. In DNA, the CDR3 is TGTGCCAGCAGCTTGGGGGGGGCTAACACTGAAGCTTTCTTT. Its translation is CASSLGGANTEAFF. Filled out from reference TRBV7-2 and TRBJ1-1, the complete variable domain reads GAGVSQSPSNKVTEKGKDVELRCDPISGHTALYWYRQSLGQGLEFLIYFQGNSAPDKSGLPSDRFSAERTGGSVSTLTIQRTQQEDSAVYLCASSLGGANTEAFFGQGTRLTVV.

The chain carries TRBV28 and TRBJ2-7; no reliable D call. V shed 8 bases and J shed 0 bases, with 11 bases lying between them. This CDR3 contains 13 residues. Germline V gene lookup returns CDR1 MDHEN and CDR2 SYDVKM. The CDR3 spells CASDGGNSYEQYF. The CDR3 coding sequence is TGTGCCAGCGATGGTGGCAACTCCTACGAGCAGTACTTC.

The rearrangement links TRBV5-6 to TRBJ1-4, with D hard to call. Trimming took 3 bases from V and 3 from J, leaving 9 bases between them. From germline, CDR1 is SGHDT and CDR2 YYEEEE. This CDR3 comprises 14 residues. CDR3 bases: TGTGCCAGCAGCTCCCGGGGTCCTAATGAAAAACTGTTTTTT. Translating it yields CASSSRGPNEKLFF.

The CDR3 loop is CASSQGLAFEAFF. In nucleotides, the CDR3 is TGCGCCAGCAGCCAAGGACTCGCGTTTGAAGCTTTCTTT. The rearrangement uses TRBV4-1 and TRBJ1-1; D is unclear. Germline assignment: CDR1 MGHRA and CDR2 YSYEKL. The length of the CDR3 is 13 residues. The V gene lost 1 base and the J gene lost 7 bases, with 10 bases spanning the gap.

This clone showed up just a few times. This chain links TRBV27 with TRBJ2-1; 8 bases fit TRBD1. Trimming at V came to 6 bases and at J to 12 bases, leaving 13 bases not matched to a gene. CDR1 is MNHEY, CDR2 SMNVEV, per germline (reference sequence). The CDR3 sequence is 14 residues long. The CDR3 DNA reads TGTGCCAGCAGCTGGACAGGGTCGGACCCATTGCAGTTCTTC. Translation gives CASSWTGSDPLQFF.

This clone was seen a few times. The rearrangement uses TRBV2 and TRBJ2-1; a weak D match, TRBD1 (6 bases). V dropped 10 bases and J dropped 4 bases, with 14 bases sitting between them. Germline assignment: CDR1 SNHLY and CDR2 FYNNEI. The CDR3 runs to 13 residues. CDR3 in DNA: TGTGCCACCCGGGACATTAGTTACAATGAGCAGTTCTTC. Amino acids: CATRDISYNEQFF.

The chain employs TRBV5-1 and TRBJ2-1; tentatively, D is TRBD1 (6 bases). Germline V gene data show CDR1 as SGHRS and CDR2 as YFSETQ. The CDR3 extends over 12 amino acids. V lost 2 bases and J 10 bases, leaving 10 bases between the germline ends. CDR3 residues: CASSFLQGEQFF. CDR3 sequence (DNA): TGCGCCAGCAGCTTCTTACAGGGCGAGCAGTTCTTC.

This clone was counted a few times. The chain joins TRBV11-2 to TRBJ2-1; 7 bases map to TRBD2. The V and J ends lost 5 bases and 1 base, in that order; junction bases with no gene match: 17. The CDR3 spans 19 residues. Germline V gives CDR1 SGHAT, CDR2 FQNNGV. CDR3 in amino acids: CASSPRIAASGASYNEQFF. The CDR3 nucleotides are TGTGCCAGCAGCCCTAGGATAGCGGCTAGCGGTGCGTCCTACAATGAGCAGTTCTTC.